The 18 T cell receptor beta chains reported below all come from one sample, sequenced in a study of control samples from healthy donors and cancer patients. The method was immunoSEQ multiplex PCR; TCRdb's version includes in-frame clones alone and lacks a portion of them. The sample has tens of thousands of clones; roughly 90% are singletons. Sequencing input: PBMCs. The receptors were sampled from a man aged 40-55 years with colorectal cancer.

J is TRBJ2-3 and V is TRBV19; 10 nucleotides line up with TRBD2. Trimming at V came to 5 bases and at J to 0 bases, leaving 5 bases not matched to a gene. The CDR3 runs 16 residues. Per the germline V gene, CDR1 is LNHDA and CDR2 is SQIVND (reference sequence). The CDR3 loop is CASSAGLATSTDTQYF. The CDR3 DNA reads TGTGCCAGTAGTGCGGGACTAGCGACTAGCACAGATACGCAGTATTTT.

V and J are TRBV3-1 (or the pseudogene TRBV3-2) and TRBJ1-3, with D perhaps matching TRBD1 (6 bases). Germline CDR1 is LGHDT and CDR2 is YNNKEL (reference sequence). The CDR3 spans 14 residues. V was trimmed by 3 bases and J by 1 base, leaving 7 bases between them. CDR3 region: CASSHRGSGNTIYF. DNA of the CDR3: TGTGCCAGCAGCCACAGGGGTTCTGGAAACACCATATATTTT.

The V and J genes are TRBV19 and TRBJ1-1, with a weak D call TRBD1 (5 bases). Germline V gives CDR1 LNHDA, CDR2 SQIVND (reference sequence). V lost 1 base and J 7 bases, leaving 16 bases between the germline ends. The CDR3 totals 15 residues. The CDR3, as DNA: TGTGCCAGTAGTATAGTTTCGGGGGGGAAGAGTGAAGCTTTCTTT. Translated: CASSIVSGGKSEAFF.

This chain uses TRBV3-1 (or the pseudogene TRBV3-2) with TRBJ1-4; possible D gene TRBD1, 6 bases. Trimming removed 2 bases at V and 7 bases at J, with 14 bases between. The germline gives CDR1 LGHDT, CDR2 YNNKEL (reference sequence). The CDR3 loop spans 15 amino acids. CDR3 sequence: CASSQRGAVGEKLFF. As DNA, the CDR3 is TGTGCCAGCAGCCAACGGGGGGCCGTCGGTGAAAAACTGTTTTTT.

The rearrangement uses TRBV9 and TRBJ2-3; D remains unclear. With 0 bases removed from V and 6 bases from J, the gap between germline ends came to 8 bases. This CDR3 is built from 13 residues. Germline CDR1 reads SGDLS; CDR2 reads YYNGEE. CDR3 DNA: TGTGCCAGCAGCGTAGGTCCGGACGATACGCAGTATTTT. This sequence encodes CASSVGPDDTQYF. Looking up the rest from reference TRBV9 and TRBJ2-3 gives the full variable domain: DSGVTQTPKHLITATGQRVTLRCSPRSGDLSVYWYQQSLDQGLQFLIQYYNGEERAKGNILERFSAQQFPDLHSELNLSSLELGDSALYFCASSVGPDDTQYFGPGTRLTVL.

The CDR3, as DNA: TGTGCCAGCAGCGGGAGACTGACAGATACGCAGTATTTT. This encodes CASSGRLTDTQYF. This chain connects TRBV6-2 or TRBV6-3 to TRBJ2-3, with D perhaps matching TRBD2 (6 bases). The ends were cut back, 6 bases at V and 3 bases at J, with 10 bases in the middle. CDR3 length: 13 residues. Germline loops: CDR1 MNHEY, CDR2 SVGEGT.

This sequence joins TRBV5-4 and TRBJ1-1, with D maybe TRBD1 (6 bases). Germline loops: CDR1 SGHNT, CDR2 YYREEE (reference sequence). Trimming pared 2 bases from V and 1 base from J, leaving 15 bases between. The CDR3 loop spans 16 amino acids. The CDR3 spells CASSFYRVQANTEAFF. The CDR3 bases are TGTGCCAGCAGCTTTTACAGGGTACAGGCGAACACTGAAGCTTTCTTT.

CDR3 in amino acids: CASSQGTAGNTIYF. CDR3 DNA sequence: TGTGCCAGCAGCCAAGGAACTGCTGGAAACACCATATATTTT. The chain recombines TRBV3-1 (or the pseudogene TRBV3-2) with TRBJ1-3; D remains ambiguous. V was pared by 1 base and J by 2 bases, with 6 bases between. CDR1 is LGHDT and CDR2 is YNNKEL in the germline V gene (reference sequence). The CDR3 is made up of 14 amino acids.

V and J are TRBV7-9 and TRBJ2-1, with TRBD1 identical over 9 bases. V shed 0 bases, J shed 9 bases, and the junction held 6 bases outside the gene matches. The germline V gene has CDR1 SEHNR and CDR2 FQNEAQ (reference sequence). This CDR3 is 15 amino acids long. The CDR3 DNA follows: TGTGCCAGCAGCTTAGCGGGACAGGGTGTGGGTGAGCAGTTCTTC. Residues: CASSLAGQGVGEQFF.

This chain uses TRBV19 with TRBJ2-7; 9 bases are shared with TRBD2. This CDR3 region has 15 residues. J gave up 4 bases and V 2 bases, and 6 bases lay outside the gene matches. The germline V gene has CDR1 LNHDA and CDR2 SQIVND (reference sequence). CDR3 bases: TGTGCCAGTAGTATAAGTAGCGGGGGATCTTACGAGCAGTACTTC. Translated: CASSISSGGSYEQYF.

This clone was recorded a few times. The J gene is TRBJ2-7, the V gene TRBV12-3 or TRBV12-4; D is uncertain. The CDR3 consists of 12 residues. Trimming removed 3 bases from V and 2 bases from J, with 5 bases in between. CDR3 residues: CASSFGTYEQYF. CDR3 DNA sequence: TGTGCCAGCAGTTTTGGGACCTACGAGCAGTACTTC.

This clone was seen just once. The rearrangement links TRBV12-3 or TRBV12-4 to TRBJ2-7; 10 bases map to TRBD1. This CDR3 spans 13 amino acids. Trimming took 4 bases from V and 12 from J; bases not matched to a gene: 9. The CDR3 sequence is CASSWGTGVRGYF. In nucleotides, the CDR3 is TGTGCCAGCAGTTGGGGGACAGGGGTGAGGGGGTACTTC.

The chain carries TRBV6-1 and TRBJ1-2; 8 positions agree with TRBD1. This CDR3 is built from 15 residues. The germline gives CDR1 MNHNS, CDR2 SASEGT. The ends lost 3 bases at V and 5 bases at J; junction bases unmatched: 8. DNA of the CDR3: TGTGCCAGCAGTGACCCTCAGGGGGCTGAGTATGGCTACACCTTC. It translates to CASSDPQGAEYGYTF.

The genes are TRBV2 and TRBJ2-1, with 11 bases identical to TRBD2. The CDR3 is made up of 16 amino acids. CDR1 is SNHLY and CDR2 is FYNNEI in the germline V gene. The junction had 5 bases not matched to a gene; V was cut back by 4 bases and J by 3 bases. The CDR3 loop reads CASSVFGTSGYNEQFF. In nucleotides, the CDR3 is TGTGCCAGCAGTGTGTTCGGGACTAGCGGCTACAATGAGCAGTTCTTC.

V usage is TRBV18 and J usage is TRBJ2-2, with D hard to call. Looked up from germline, CDR1 is KGHSH and CDR2 is LQKENI. The CDR3 sequence is 17 residues long. The V end was cut by 4 bases, the J end by 4 bases, with 19 bases between. CDR3: CASSLQNTGSSTGELFF. The CDR3 DNA reads as TGTGCCAGCTCACTTCAGAATACCGGGTCGAGCACCGGGGAGCTGTTTTTT.

V usage is TRBV7-3 and J usage is TRBJ2-2; D is undetermined. V was clipped by 2 bases and J by 0 bases, with 10 bases between them. This CDR3 comprises 16 residues. Germline assignment: CDR1 SGHTA and CDR2 FQGTGA. CDR3 sequence: CASSLRTSANTGELFF. DNA of the CDR3: TGTGCCAGCAGCTTACGTACATCCGCGAACACCGGGGAGCTGTTTTTT.

This chain links TRBV5-5 with TRBJ1-1, with a possible D match to TRBD1 (5 bases). The CDR3 consists of 11 residues. V shed 2 bases and J shed 8 bases, with 7 bases lying between them. CDR1 is SGHKS and CDR2 is YYEKEE in the germline V gene (reference sequence). CDR3 sequence (DNA): TGTGCCAGCAGCTTCGGGGCAGAAGCTTTCTTT. Its protein product is CASSFGAEAFF.

The chain recombines TRBV5-1 with TRBJ1-2, with TRBD1 matching over 9 bases. The CDR3 sequence is 14 residues long. J gave up 8 bases and V 2 bases, and 7 bases lay outside the gene matches. CDR1 and CDR2 from the germline V gene are SGHRS and YFSETQ. The CDR3 DNA reads TGCGCCAGCAGCTTAGGACAGGGGAAAGGCGGCTACACCTTC. Its translation: CASSLGQGKGGYTF.